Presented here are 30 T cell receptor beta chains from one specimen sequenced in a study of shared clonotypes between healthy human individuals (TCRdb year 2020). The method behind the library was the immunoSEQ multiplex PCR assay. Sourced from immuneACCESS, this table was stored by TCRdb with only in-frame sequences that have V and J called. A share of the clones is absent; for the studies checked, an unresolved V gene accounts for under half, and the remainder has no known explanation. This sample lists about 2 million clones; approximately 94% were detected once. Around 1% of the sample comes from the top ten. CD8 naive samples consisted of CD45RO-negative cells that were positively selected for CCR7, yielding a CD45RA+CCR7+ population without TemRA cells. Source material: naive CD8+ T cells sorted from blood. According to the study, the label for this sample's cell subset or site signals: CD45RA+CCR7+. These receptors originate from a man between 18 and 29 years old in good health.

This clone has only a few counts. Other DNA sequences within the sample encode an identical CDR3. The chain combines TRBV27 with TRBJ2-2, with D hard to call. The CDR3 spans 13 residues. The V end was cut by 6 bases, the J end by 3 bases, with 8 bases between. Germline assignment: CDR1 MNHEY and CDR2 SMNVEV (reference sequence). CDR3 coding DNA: TGTGCCAGCAGCTTCCAATACACCGGGGAGCTGTTTTTT. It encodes CASSFQYTGELFF.

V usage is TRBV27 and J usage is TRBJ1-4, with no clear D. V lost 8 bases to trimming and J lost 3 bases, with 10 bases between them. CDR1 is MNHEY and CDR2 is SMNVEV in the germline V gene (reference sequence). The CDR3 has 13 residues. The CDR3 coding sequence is TGTGCCAGCTCCCCCTGGCCTAATGAAAAACTGTTTTTT. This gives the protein CASSPWPNEKLFF. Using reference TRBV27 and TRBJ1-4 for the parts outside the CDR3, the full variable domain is EAQVTQNPRYLITVTGKKLTVTCSQNMNHEYMSWYRQDPGLGLRQIYYSMNVEVTDKGDVPEGYKVSRKEKRNFPLILESPSPNQTSLYFCASSPWPNEKLFFGSGTQLSVL.

CDR3: CASSPGLAGGRETQYF. The CDR3 DNA is TGTGCCAGCAGCCCCGGACTAGCGGGGGGGCGGGAGACCCAGTACTTC. The rearrangement links TRBV9 to TRBJ2-5; TRBD2 aligns across 15 bases. The V and J ends lost 4 bases and 5 bases, in that order; junction bases with no gene match: 6. The CDR3 runs to 16 residues. Germline V gene lookup returns CDR1 SGDLS and CDR2 YYNGEE.

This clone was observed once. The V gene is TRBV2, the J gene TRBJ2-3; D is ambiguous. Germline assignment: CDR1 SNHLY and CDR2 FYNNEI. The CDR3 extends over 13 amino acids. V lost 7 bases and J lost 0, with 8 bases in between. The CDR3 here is CASMWVSTDTQYF. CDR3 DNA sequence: TGTGCCAGCATGTGGGTTAGCACAGATACGCAGTATTTT.

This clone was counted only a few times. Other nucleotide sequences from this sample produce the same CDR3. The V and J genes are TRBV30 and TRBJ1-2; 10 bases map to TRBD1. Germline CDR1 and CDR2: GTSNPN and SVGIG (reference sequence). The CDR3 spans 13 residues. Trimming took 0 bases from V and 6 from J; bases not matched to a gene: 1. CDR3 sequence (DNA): TGTGCCTGGAGTGTAGGGACAGGGGATGGCTACACCTTC. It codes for CAWSVGTGDGYTF.

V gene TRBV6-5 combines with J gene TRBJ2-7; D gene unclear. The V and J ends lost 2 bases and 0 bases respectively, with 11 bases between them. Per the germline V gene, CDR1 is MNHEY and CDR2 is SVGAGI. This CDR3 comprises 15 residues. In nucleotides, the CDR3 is TGTGCCAGCAGTTACAGGACGGCGAGCTCCTACGAGCAGTACTTC. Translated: CASSYRTASSYEQYF.

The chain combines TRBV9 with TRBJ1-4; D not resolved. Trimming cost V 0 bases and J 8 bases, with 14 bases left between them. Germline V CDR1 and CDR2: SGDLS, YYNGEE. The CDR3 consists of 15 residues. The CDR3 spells CASSVGGSLSEKLFF. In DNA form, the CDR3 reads TGTGCCAGCAGCGTAGGAGGGTCCCTTAGCGAAAAACTGTTTTTT.

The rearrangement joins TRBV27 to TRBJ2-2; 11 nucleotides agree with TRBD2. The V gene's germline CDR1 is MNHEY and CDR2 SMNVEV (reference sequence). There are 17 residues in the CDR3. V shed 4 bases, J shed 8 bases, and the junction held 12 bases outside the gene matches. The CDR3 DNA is TGTGCCAGCAGTTCCCCCGGGACTAGCGGACCCACTGGGGAGCTGTTTTTT. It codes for CASSSPGTSGPTGELFF.

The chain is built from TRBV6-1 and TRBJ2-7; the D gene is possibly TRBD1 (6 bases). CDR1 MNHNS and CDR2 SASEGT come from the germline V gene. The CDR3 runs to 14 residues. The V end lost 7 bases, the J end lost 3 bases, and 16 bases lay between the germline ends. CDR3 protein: CASMWTEGGYEQYF. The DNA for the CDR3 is TGTGCCAGCATGTGGACAGAGGGCGGCTACGAGCAGTACTTC.

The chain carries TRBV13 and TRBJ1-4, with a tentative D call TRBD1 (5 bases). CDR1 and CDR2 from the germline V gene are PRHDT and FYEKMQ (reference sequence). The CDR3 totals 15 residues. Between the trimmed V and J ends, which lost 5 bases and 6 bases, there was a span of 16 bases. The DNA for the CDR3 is TGTGCCAGCAGCAGCCGGGACGGACCCCATGAAAAACTGTTTTTT. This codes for CASSSRDGPHEKLFF.

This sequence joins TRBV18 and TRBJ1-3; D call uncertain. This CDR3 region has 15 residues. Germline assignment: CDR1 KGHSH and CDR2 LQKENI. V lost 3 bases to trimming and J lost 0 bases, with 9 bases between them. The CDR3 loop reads CASSPDVDSGNTIYF. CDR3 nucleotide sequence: TGTGCCAGCTCACCGGACGTAGACTCTGGAAACACCATATATTTT. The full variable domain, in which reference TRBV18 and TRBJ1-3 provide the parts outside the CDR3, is NAGVMQNPRHLVRRRGQEARLRCSPMKGHSHVYWYRQLPEEGLKFMVYLQKENIIDESGMPKERFSAEFPKEGPSILRIQQVVRGDSAAYFCASSPDVDSGNTIYFGEGSWLTVV.

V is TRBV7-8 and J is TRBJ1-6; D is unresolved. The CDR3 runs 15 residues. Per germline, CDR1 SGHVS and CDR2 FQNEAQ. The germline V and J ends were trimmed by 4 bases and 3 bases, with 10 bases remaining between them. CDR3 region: CASSSDGLYNSPLHF. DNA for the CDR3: TGTGCCAGCAGCTCAGACGGACTCTATAATTCACCCCTCCACTTT.

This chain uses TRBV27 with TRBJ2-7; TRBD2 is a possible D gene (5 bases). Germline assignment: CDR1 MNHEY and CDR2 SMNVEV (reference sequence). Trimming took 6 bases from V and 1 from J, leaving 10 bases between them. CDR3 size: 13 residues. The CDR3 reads CASRDLTSYEQYF. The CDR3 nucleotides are TGTGCCAGCAGGGACTTGACATCCTACGAGCAGTACTTC.

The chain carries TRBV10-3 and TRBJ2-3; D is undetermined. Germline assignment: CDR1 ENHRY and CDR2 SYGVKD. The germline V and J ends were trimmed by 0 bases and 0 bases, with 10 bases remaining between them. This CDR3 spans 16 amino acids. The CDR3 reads CAISESATASTDTQYF. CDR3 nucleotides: TGTGCCATCAGTGAGTCGGCAACAGCTAGCACAGATACGCAGTATTTT.

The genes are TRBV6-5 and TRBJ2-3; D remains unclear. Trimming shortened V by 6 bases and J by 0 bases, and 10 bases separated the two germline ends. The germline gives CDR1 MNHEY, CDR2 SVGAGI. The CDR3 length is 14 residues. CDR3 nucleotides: TGTGCCAGCAGCACGTACCGTAGCACAGATACGCAGTATTTT. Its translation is CASSTYRSTDTQYF.

The CDR3 loop reads CASSFQGAGKDTQYF. The CDR3 DNA sequence: TGTGCCAGCAGCTTTCAGGGGGCGGGAAAAGATACGCAGTATTTT. The V and J genes are TRBV13 and TRBJ2-3; TRBD1 aligns across 8 bases. Trimming took 3 bases from V and 5 from J; bases not matched to a gene: 7. The germline CDR1 and CDR2 sequences are PRHDT and FYEKMQ (reference sequence). This CDR3 has 15 residues.

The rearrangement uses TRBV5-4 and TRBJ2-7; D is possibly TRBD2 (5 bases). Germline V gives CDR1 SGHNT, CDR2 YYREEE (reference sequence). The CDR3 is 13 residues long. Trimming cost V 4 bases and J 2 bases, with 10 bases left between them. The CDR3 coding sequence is TGTGCCAGCAGCCCCGGGGAAGCCTACGAGCAGTACTTC. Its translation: CASSPGEAYEQYF.

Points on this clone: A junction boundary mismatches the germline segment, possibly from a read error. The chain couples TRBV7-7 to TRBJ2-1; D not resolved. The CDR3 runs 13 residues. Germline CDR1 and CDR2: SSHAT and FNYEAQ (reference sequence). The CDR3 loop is CASSLAEHNEQFF. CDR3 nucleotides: TGTGCTAGCAGCTTAGCCGAACACAATGAGCAGTTCTTC.

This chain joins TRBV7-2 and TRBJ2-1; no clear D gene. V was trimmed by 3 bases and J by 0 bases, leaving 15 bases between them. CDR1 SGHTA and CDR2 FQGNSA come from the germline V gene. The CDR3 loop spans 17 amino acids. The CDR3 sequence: CASSFLEGPSSYNEQFF. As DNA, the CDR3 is TGTGCCAGCAGCTTCTTAGAAGGGCCCAGCTCCTACAATGAGCAGTTCTTC.

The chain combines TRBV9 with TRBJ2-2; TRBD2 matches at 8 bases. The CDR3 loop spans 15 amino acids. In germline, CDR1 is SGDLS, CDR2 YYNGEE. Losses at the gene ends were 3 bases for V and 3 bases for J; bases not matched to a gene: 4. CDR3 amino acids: CASSELAVDTGELFF. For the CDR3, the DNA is TGTGCCAGCAGCGAACTAGCGGTTGACACCGGGGAGCTGTTTTTT.

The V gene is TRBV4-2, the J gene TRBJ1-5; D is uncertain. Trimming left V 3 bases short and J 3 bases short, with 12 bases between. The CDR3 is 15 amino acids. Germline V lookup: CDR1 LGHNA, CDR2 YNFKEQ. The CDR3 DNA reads TGTGCCAGCAGCCATGCCGGGGAGCCCAATCAGCCCCAGCATTTT. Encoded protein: CASSHAGEPNQPQHF.

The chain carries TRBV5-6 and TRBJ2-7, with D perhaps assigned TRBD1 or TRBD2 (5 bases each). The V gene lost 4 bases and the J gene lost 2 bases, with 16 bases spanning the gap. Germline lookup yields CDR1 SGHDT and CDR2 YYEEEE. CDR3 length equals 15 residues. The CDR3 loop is CASSPWPGTAYEQYF. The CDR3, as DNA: TGTGCCAGCAGCCCTTGGCCGGGGACGGCCTACGAGCAGTACTTC.

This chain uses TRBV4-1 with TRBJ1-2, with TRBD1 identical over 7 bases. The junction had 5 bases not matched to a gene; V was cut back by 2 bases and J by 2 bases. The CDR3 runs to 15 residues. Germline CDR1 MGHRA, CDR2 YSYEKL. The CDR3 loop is CASSQKTQGNYGYTF. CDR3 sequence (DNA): TGCGCCAGCAGCCAAAAAACACAGGGGAACTATGGCTACACCTTC.

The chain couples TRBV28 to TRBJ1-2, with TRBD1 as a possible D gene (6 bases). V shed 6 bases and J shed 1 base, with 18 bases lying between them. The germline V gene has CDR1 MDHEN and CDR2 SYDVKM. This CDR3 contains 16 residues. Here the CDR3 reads CASSSYRTVDNYGYTF. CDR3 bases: TGTGCCAGCAGCTCGTACCGGACAGTCGATAACTATGGCTACACCTTC.

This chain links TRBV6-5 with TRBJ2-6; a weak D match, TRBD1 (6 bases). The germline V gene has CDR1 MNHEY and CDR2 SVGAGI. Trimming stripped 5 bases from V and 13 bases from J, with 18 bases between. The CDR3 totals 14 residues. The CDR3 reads CASSDTGTAWVLTF. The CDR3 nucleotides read TGTGCCAGCAGTGATACAGGGACCGCATGGGTCCTGACTTTC.

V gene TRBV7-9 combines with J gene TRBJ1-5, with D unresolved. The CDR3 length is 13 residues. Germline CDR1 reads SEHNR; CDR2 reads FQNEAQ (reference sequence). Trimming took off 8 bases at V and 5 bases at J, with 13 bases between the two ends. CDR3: CASSVGVDQPQHF. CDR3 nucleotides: TGTGCCAGCTCCGTAGGTGTCGATCAGCCCCAGCATTTT.

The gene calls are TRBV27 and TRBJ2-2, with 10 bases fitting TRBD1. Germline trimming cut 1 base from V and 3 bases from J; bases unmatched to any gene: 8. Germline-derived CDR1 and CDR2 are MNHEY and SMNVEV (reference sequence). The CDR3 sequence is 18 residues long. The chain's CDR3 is CASSLWFAGTGDTGELFF. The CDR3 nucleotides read TGTGCCAGCAGTTTATGGTTTGCCGGGACAGGGGACACCGGGGAGCTGTTTTTT.

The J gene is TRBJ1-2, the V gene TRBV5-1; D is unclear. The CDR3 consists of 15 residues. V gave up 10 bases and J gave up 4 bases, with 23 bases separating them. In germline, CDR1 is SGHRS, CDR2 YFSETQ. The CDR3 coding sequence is TGCGCCCCGTGCGAAAGGGCTGGGCTTAGCTATGGCTACACCTTC. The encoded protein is CAPCERAGLSYGYTF.

CDR3 bases: TGTGCCAGTAGTACATCAGACAGGGGGATCGATGAGCAGTTCTTC. It translates to CASSTSDRGIDEQFF. This sequence joins TRBV19 and TRBJ2-1; 9 nucleotides agree with TRBD1. This CDR3 spans 15 amino acids. The V gene end was trimmed by 4 bases and the J gene end by 8 bases; junction bases not matched to a gene: 9. Germline V CDR1 and CDR2: LNHDA, SQIVND (reference sequence).

The CDR3 sequence is CASSQVLGTQNEQYF. In nucleotides, the CDR3 is TGTGCCAGCAGCCAAGTTTTAGGGACGCAGAACGAGCAGTACTTC. The chain uses TRBV14 and TRBJ2-7; D tentatively reads TRBD1 or TRBD2 (5 bases each). This CDR3 has 15 residues. V lost 1 base and J lost 5, with 15 bases in between. CDR1 and CDR2 from the germline V gene are SGHDN and FVKESK.